What follows describes a single T cell receptor (beta chain). Next came a second PCR, run for about 7 to 12 cycles, which used a sample-barcoded 5' primer along with a J-beta primer mix. TCRdb ran MiXCR on the 5' RACE reads and lists one entry per CDR3 protein. The top ten clones hold more than 6% of a sample with 1,500,000 or so distinct CDR3 sequences, approximately 59% of them seen once. The data were taken from a study of blood T cells in healthy people across ages. The ends were cut back, 5 bases at V and 5 bases at J, with 25 bases in the middle. This CDR3 region has 17 residues. Germline CDR1 SGHTA, CDR2 FQGNSA.

The receptor comes from a man younger than 35 in good health. V usage is TRBV7-2 and J usage is TRBJ2-7; the D gene is possibly TRBD2 (5 bases). Sequencing used blood. This chain's CDR3 is CASSHLASHGLSHEQYF. In nucleotides, the CDR3 is TGTGCCAGCAGCCACCTGGCCTCGCACGGACTTTCCCACGAGCAGTACTTC.